The 6 T cell receptor beta chains below all came from one sample that was sequenced in a study of cytotoxic CD8 clonotypes in ibrutinib-treated CLL. The table came from immunoSEQ multiplex PCR; TCRdb's copy has only in-frame clones and leaves some out. This repertoire shows approximately 320,000 clones, over 55% found once; its top ten account for roughly 6%. The sample here was PBMCs, taken after 36 months of ibrutinib treatment. The receptors were gathered from a human donor with chronic lymphocytic leukemia.

V usage is TRBV5-1 and J usage is TRBJ2-7; no definite D call. The V and J ends lost 0 bases and 0 bases respectively, with 7 bases between them. The germline gives CDR1 SGHRS, CDR2 YFSETQ. CDR3 length: 14 residues. Here the CDR3 DNA reads TGCGCCAGCAGCTTGGACACGAGCTCCTACGAGCAGTACTTC. Residues: CASSLDTSSYEQYF.

CDR3 region: CASIRSSANTGELFF. The CDR3 DNA reads as TGTGCCAGCATAAGGTCCAGCGCGAACACCGGGGAGCTGTTTTTT. The chain couples TRBV28 to TRBJ2-2; D is unclear. The CDR3 extends over 15 amino acids. V was trimmed by 7 bases and J by 0 bases, leaving 12 bases between them. Per germline, CDR1 MDHEN and CDR2 SYDVKM.

This rearrangement joins TRBV5-1 to TRBJ1-2; D uncertain. V lost 3 bases and J 0 bases, leaving 12 bases between the germline ends. The CDR3 has 15 residues. From germline, CDR1 is SGHRS and CDR2 YFSETQ. The CDR3 is CASSYRANSNYGYTF. The CDR3 DNA follows: TGCGCCAGCAGCTACCGTGCAAATTCTAACTATGGCTACACCTTC.

The genes are TRBV4-3 and TRBJ2-7; 9 bases map to TRBD1. V shed 2 bases, J shed 2 bases, and the junction held 4 bases outside the gene matches. CDR3 size: 15 residues. Germline V lookup: CDR1 LGHNA, CDR2 YSLEER. The CDR3 DNA is TGCGCCAGCAGCCAATCCCGGGACAGGGCCTACGAGCAGTACTTC. This sequence encodes CASSQSRDRAYEQYF.

The V and J genes are TRBV19 and TRBJ2-7, with unresolved D. The ends were cut back, 0 bases at V and 2 bases at J, with 11 bases in the middle. From germline, CDR1 is LNHDA and CDR2 SQIVND (reference sequence). This CDR3 is built from 15 residues. The CDR3, as DNA: TGTGCCAGTAGTATAGAGGACGCCCACCCCTACGAGCAGTACTTC. Its protein is CASSIEDAHPYEQYF.

The rearrangement uses TRBV7-6 and TRBJ1-4; 8 bases align to TRBD1. This CDR3 is built from 14 residues. Unmatched junction bases numbered 7, after V lost 5 bases and J lost 8 bases. Looked up from germline, CDR1 is SGHVS and CDR2 is FNYEAQ. DNA for the CDR3: TGTGCCAGCAGCCACGGACAGGGAGGCGAAAAACTGTTTTTT. Translation: CASSHGQGGEKLFF.